Listed below are T cell receptor beta chains from one sample, sequenced in a study of cytomegalovirus exposure and HLA in healthy donors. Only in-frame clones appear in the TCRdb table, and some are missing; sequencing was by immunoSEQ multiplex PCR. The sample contains roughly 80,000 clones, roughly 91% of which appear only once. Sequencing used PBMCs. All receptors derive from a man under 40 in good health and CMV-seronegative. CDR3s include the opening cysteine and the closing phenylalanine or tryptophan. The D gene is left open where the match is weak. Size is stated for part of the rows, as once, few or many counts, or as a class when the clone is expanded.

D | J | size | V | DNA | CDR3
TRBD2 | TRBJ2-1 | - | TRBV6-1 | TGTGCCAGCAGTGCTACTAGCGACTACAATGAGCAGTTCTTC | CASSATSDYNEQFF
- | TRBJ1-4 | - | TRBV15 | TGTGCCACCAGCAGACAAAGGGGAGCGGGGGATGAAAAACTGTTTTTT | CATSRQRGAGDEKLFF
- | TRBJ2-1 | once | TRBV13 | TGTGCCAGCAGCTTAGGCCGAGGGAATGAGCAGTTCTTC | CASSLGRGNEQFF
TRBD1 | TRBJ2-1 | once | TRBV7-8 | TGTGCCAGCAGCACGGACAGGGGCAATGAGCAGTTCTTC | CASSTDRGNEQFF
- | TRBJ1-5 | - | TRBV5-8 | TGTGCCAGCAGCTTGGATCCGGGGTATCAGCCCCAGCATTTT | CASSLDPGYQPQHF
TRBD1 | TRBJ1-5 | - | TRBV2 | TGTGCCAGCAGGGCCGGGACAGGGGATCAGCCCCAGCATTTT | CASRAGTGDQPQHF
TRBD1 | TRBJ2-7 | - | TRBV10-3 | TGTGCCATCAGGAGGACAGGGGGAAGTTTCTACGAGCAGTACTTC | CAIRRTGGSFYEQYF
- | TRBJ1-6 | - | TRBV7-9 | TGTGCCAGCAGCTTAGCGCTTGGGGCTAATAATTCACCCCTCCACTTT | CASSLALGANNSPLHF
TRBD2 | TRBJ2-1 | - | TRBV4-2 | TGTGCCAGCAGCCACCTGGGAACTAGCGGGAGGTTTGATGAGCAGTTCTTC | CASSHLGTSGRFDEQFF
- | TRBJ2-7 | - | TRBV5-4 | TGTGCCAGCAGCTTGGACACCTACGAGCAGTACTTC | CASSLDTYEQYF
TRBD1 | TRBJ1-5 | - | TRBV27 | TGTGCCAGCAGTTTATTCGGGACAGGGGGCAATCAGCCCCAGCATTTT | CASSLFGTGGNQPQHF
- | TRBJ2-4 | - | TRBV27 | TGTGCCAGCAGTTATGGGGGGGCAGGGATAATTCAGTACTTC | CASSYGGAGIIQYF
TRBD2 | TRBJ2-3 | - | TRBV7-8 | TGTGCCAGCAGCCTTCGTGTTCTCGGGACTAGCGGGAGTATCCGCACAGATACGCAGTATTTT | CASSLRVLGTSGSIRTDTQYF
TRBD2 | TRBJ2-5 | - | TRBV28 | TGTGCCAGCAGCGGACCGTCGACTAGCGCCCAAGAGACCCAGTACTTC | CASSGPSTSAQETQYF
- | TRBJ2-7 | - | TRBV7-9 | TGTGCCAGCAGCCCGGACAGTTCCTACGAGCAGTACTTC | CASSPDSSYEQYF
TRBD1 | TRBJ2-7 | - | TRBV10-3 | TGTGCCATCAGTTTTCAACCGGGACAGAACTACGAGCAGTACTTC | CAISFQPGQNYEQYF
- | TRBJ1-4 | - | TRBV4-1 | TGCGCCAGCAGCCAAGATGGACGGGGGGGTGAAAAACTGTTTTTT | CASSQDGRGGEKLFF